These 32 T cell receptor beta chains were all obtained from the same sample, sequenced in a study of shared clonotypes between healthy human individuals. The assay was immunoSEQ multiplex PCR, and TCRdb's table has in-frame clones only and misses some. The table lists about 820,000 clones, about 92% of them singletons. CD8 cells regarded as naive lacked CD45RO, were positively chosen for CCR7, and omitted terminally differentiated effector memory CD45RA+ cells. The specimen was naive CD8+ T cells sorted from blood. The receptors were gathered from a man aged 30 to 45 in good health.

The chain couples TRBV7-2 to TRBJ2-7, with D tentatively TRBD1 (6 bases). CDR3 length: 17 amino acids. The ends were cut back, 1 base at V and 6 bases at J, with 22 bases in the middle. Germline CDR1 and CDR2: SGHTA and FQGNSA. In DNA, the CDR3 is TGTGCCAGCAGCTTAGTTGGTGCAGGGGCGATCTCCAGCGAGCAGTACTTC. Translated: CASSLVGAGAISSEQYF.

The chain employs TRBV7-6 and TRBJ2-5, with 11 bases that match TRBD1. This CDR3 is 13 amino acids long. Trimming cost V 8 bases and J 2 bases; bases outside gene matches: 1. CDR1 SGHVS and CDR2 FNYEAQ come from the germline V gene. CDR3 protein: CASGTGGQETQYF. The CDR3 bases are TGTGCCAGCGGGACAGGGGGACAAGAGACCCAGTACTTC.

The chain couples TRBV2 to TRBJ1-1, with TRBD1 identical over 7 bases. The CDR3 extends over 13 amino acids. Unmatched junction bases numbered 5, after V lost 9 bases and J lost 1 base. Germline-derived CDR1 and CDR2 are SNHLY and FYNNEI. The CDR3 DNA reads as TGTGCCAGGAAGGACAGGAGGAACACTGAAGCTTTCTTT. Its protein is CARKDRRNTEAFF.

This chain connects TRBV6-4 to TRBJ2-7; the D gene is possibly TRBD2 (5 bases). The V and J ends lost 3 bases and 4 bases respectively, with 13 bases between them. The CDR3 contains 14 residues. Germline loops: CDR1 MRHNA, CDR2 SNTAGT. The CDR3 reads CASSEYSGPYEQYF. Written as DNA, the CDR3 is TGTGCCAGCAGTGAGTACAGCGGTCCTTACGAGCAGTACTTC.

The chain is built from TRBV5-8 and TRBJ2-1, with 13 positions matching TRBD2. Germline V CDR1 and CDR2: SGHTS, YDEGEE. The ends lost 4 bases at V and 9 bases at J; junction bases unmatched: 7. There are 15 residues in the CDR3. CDR3 in DNA: TGTGCCAGCAGCCCAGGACTAGCGGGAGAGGCTGAGCAGTTCTTC. It codes for CASSPGLAGEAEQFF.

The rearrangement uses TRBV4-1 and TRBJ2-7; D perhaps matches TRBD1 (6 bases). Germline V gives CDR1 MGHRA, CDR2 YSYEKL. V shed 3 bases and J shed 3 bases, with 12 bases lying between them. This CDR3 has 14 residues. CDR3 sequence reads: CASSQDRTIYEQYF. Here the CDR3 DNA reads TGCGCCAGCAGCCAGGACAGAACGATCTACGAGCAGTACTTC.

V usage is TRBV6-5 and J usage is TRBJ2-3, with 9 bases identical to TRBD2. Germline V gives CDR1 MNHEY, CDR2 SVGAGI. This CDR3 has 15 residues. J was trimmed by 6 bases and V by 2 bases; bases with no gene match: 6. CDR3 DNA sequence: TGTGCCAGCAGTTACGTCGCGGGAGGGCCCGATACGCAGTATTTT. This encodes CASSYVAGGPDTQYF.

The CDR3 loop is CASSPTGVSGYTF. CDR3 in DNA: TGCGCCAGCAGCCCGACAGGGGTCTCTGGCTACACCTTC. The V gene is TRBV5-1, the J gene TRBJ1-2; 8 bases agree with TRBD1. Per germline, CDR1 SGHRS and CDR2 YFSETQ. Trimming took 4 bases from V and 7 from J; bases not matched to a gene: 6. This CDR3 has 13 amino acids.

The gene calls are TRBV11-2 and TRBJ2-7, with TRBD2 identical over 7 bases. With V trimmed by 5 bases and J by 0 bases, 7 bases remained unmatched. Germline V gene data show CDR1 as SGHAT and CDR2 as FQNNGV. The CDR3 is 15 residues long. The CDR3 is CASSNSGYYSYEQYF. The DNA of the CDR3 is TGTGCCAGCAGCAATAGCGGGTACTACTCCTACGAGCAGTACTTC.

The chain couples TRBV5-4 to TRBJ2-7; 10 bases align to TRBD2. Germline assignment: CDR1 SGHNT and CDR2 YYREEE (reference sequence). The CDR3 consists of 15 residues. V dropped 4 bases and J dropped 6; count of bases not matched to a gene: 10. CDR3 nucleotides: TGTGCCAGCAGCCTCGGTCTAGCGGGAGTTCGCGAGCAGTACTTC. Its protein product is CASSLGLAGVREQYF.

This rearrangement joins TRBV30 to TRBJ2-7, with 8 bases aligning to TRBD1. Per the germline V gene, CDR1 is GTSNPN and CDR2 is SVGIG (reference sequence). Germline trimming cut 2 bases from V and 2 bases from J; bases unmatched to any gene: 5. This CDR3 is 14 amino acids long. The CDR3 sequence is CAWSLGQGAYEQYF. In DNA, the CDR3 is TGTGCCTGGAGTTTAGGACAGGGAGCCTACGAGCAGTACTTC.

On this clone itself: Different DNA sequences within this sample yield the same CDR3. The genes are TRBV19 and TRBJ1-1; D call uncertain. Germline assignment: CDR1 LNHDA and CDR2 SQIVND (reference sequence). The CDR3 spans 10 residues. Trimming stripped 8 bases from V and 2 bases from J, with 3 bases between. The CDR3 spells CASSNTEAFF. The CDR3 DNA is TGTGCCAGTTCCAACACTGAAGCTTTCTTT.

The gene calls are TRBV27 and TRBJ2-2; D gene uncertain. CDR1 and CDR2 (germline): MNHEY, SMNVEV (reference sequence). The CDR3 consists of 13 residues. V was shortened by 5 bases and J by 3 bases, with 7 bases between the two germline ends. As DNA, the CDR3 is TGTGCCAGCAGTCCCCTCTACACCGGGGAGCTGTTTTTT. Protein product: CASSPLYTGELFF.

The V and J genes are TRBV5-1 and TRBJ2-1; either TRBD1 or TRBD2 may supply D (5 bases each). The germline CDR1 and CDR2 sequences are SGHRS and YFSETQ. The CDR3 runs to 16 residues. Between the trimmed V and J ends, which lost 4 bases and 4 bases, there was a span of 18 bases. Here the CDR3 DNA reads TGCGCCAGCAGCCCCTCGGGACGGGAAGGTTACAATGAGCAGTTCTTC. It is translated as CASSPSGREGYNEQFF.

The CDR3 loop reads CASSLWGSGANVLTF. The CDR3 coding sequence is TGTGCCAGCAGCTTGTGGGGCTCTGGGGCCAACGTCCTGACTTTC. V is TRBV5-4 and J is TRBJ2-6; D is uncertain. The CDR3 loop spans 15 amino acids. CDR1 is SGHNT, CDR2 YYREEE, per germline (reference sequence). Trimming took 1 base from V and 0 from J, leaving 5 bases between them.

The V and J genes are TRBV5-5 and TRBJ2-7, with D perhaps TRBD1 (6 bases). The CDR3 extends over 15 amino acids. Trimming pared 3 bases from V and 4 bases from J, leaving 17 bases between. CDR1 is SGHKS and CDR2 is YYEKEE in the germline V gene (reference sequence). The chain's CDR3 is CASSSGTNSPYEQYF. As DNA, the CDR3 is TGTGCCAGCAGCTCCGGGACAAACTCCCCTTACGAGCAGTACTTC. Supplemented by reference TRBV5-5 and TRBJ2-7, the full variable domain reads DAGVTQSPTHLIKTRGQQVTLRCSPISGHKSVSWYQQVLGQGPQFIFQYYEKEERGRGNFPDRFSARQFPNYSSELNVNALLLGDSALYLCASSSGTNSPYEQYFGPGTRLTVT.

The rearrangement uses TRBV9 and TRBJ2-1; 10 positions agree with TRBD2. This CDR3 is built from 16 residues. J gave up 8 bases and V 3 bases, and 11 bases lay outside the gene matches. CDR1 is SGDLS, CDR2 YYNGEE, per germline. CDR3 DNA sequence: TGTGCCAGCAGCGCTTCGCTAGCGGGAGAATATGATGAGCAGTTCTTC. It encodes CASSASLAGEYDEQFF.

Comments on this clone: This specimen includes other DNA sequences encoding the same CDR3. The rearrangement joins TRBV6-5 to TRBJ1-1; D remains ambiguous. Trimming cost V 0 bases and J 1 base, with 3 bases left between them. Germline loops: CDR1 MNHEY, CDR2 SVGAGI. CDR3 length equals 13 residues. CDR3 sequence reads: CASSYSANTEAFF. CDR3 sequence (DNA): TGTGCCAGCAGTTACTCAGCGAACACTGAAGCTTTCTTT.

A remark on this clone: The sample holds other DNA sequences that translate to the same CDR3. The chain combines TRBV27 with TRBJ2-1; 9 bases map to TRBD2. This CDR3 is 15 amino acids long. V lost 3 bases and J lost 2; bases outside the gene matches: 2. Germline V gene lookup returns CDR1 MNHEY and CDR2 SMNVEV (reference sequence). This chain's CDR3 is CASSLTSGPYNEQFF. CDR3 in DNA: TGTGCCAGCAGTTTGACTAGCGGACCCTACAATGAGCAGTTCTTC.

V is TRBV7-6 and J is TRBJ2-1; TRBD2 aligns across 11 bases. The CDR3 has 20 amino acids. V gave up 3 bases and J gave up 0 bases; unmatched junction bases: 13. Germline V gene sequence: CDR1 SGHVS, CDR2 FNYEAQ. The CDR3 here is CASSFYRPSGRTNSYNEQFF. The CDR3 coding sequence is TGTGCCAGCAGCTTTTATCGTCCTAGCGGGAGGACCAACTCCTACAATGAGCAGTTCTTC.

V usage is TRBV6-6 and J usage is TRBJ2-5, with 8 bases lining up with TRBD2. V shed 7 bases, J shed 3 bases, and the junction held 10 bases outside the gene matches. The CDR3 runs to 15 residues. CDR1 MNHNY and CDR2 SVGAGI come from the germline V gene (reference sequence). The CDR3 reads CASKLAGLVEETQYF. CDR3 bases: TGTGCCAGCAAATTAGCGGGACTAGTCGAAGAGACCCAGTACTTC.

This chain connects TRBV4-3 to TRBJ2-7, with a possible D match to TRBD1 (5 bases). Germline V lookup: CDR1 LGHNA, CDR2 YSLEER. V lost 1 base, J lost 0 bases, and 16 bases lay in between. The CDR3 spans 17 residues. CDR3 bases: TGCGCCAGCAGCCAAGGAACGACAGAGTATCTCTCCTACGAGCAGTACTTC. Translation gives CASSQGTTEYLSYEQYF.

This clone has a single count. V is TRBV7-9 and J is TRBJ2-7; TRBD2 agrees at 9 bases. The CDR3 is 17 amino acids. Germline-derived CDR1 and CDR2 are SEHNR and FQNEAQ (reference sequence). J lost 6 bases, V lost 5 bases, and 17 bases had no gene match. CDR3 in DNA: TGTGCCAGCAGCCCTCCTGCGGGGGGGCAAGGGCTGAGCGAGCAGTACTTC. Residues: CASSPPAGGQGLSEQYF.

The rearrangement links TRBV2 to TRBJ1-1, with D unresolved. The V gene lost 10 bases and the J gene lost 12 bases, with 18 bases spanning the gap. Per germline, CDR1 SNHLY and CDR2 FYNNEI. The length of the CDR3 is 11 residues. The CDR3 reads CAIMAGRNTFF. For the CDR3, the DNA is TGTGCCATCATGGCGGGTAGAAACACTTTCTTT.

This sequence joins TRBV25-1 and TRBJ2-7; tentative D call: TRBD2 (5 bases). Germline V gene sequence: CDR1 MGHDK, CDR2 SYGVNS. This CDR3 comprises 15 residues. V was cut by 3 bases and J by 1 base, with 13 bases left in between. CDR3 nucleotide sequence: TGTGCCAGCAGTGAGCCGAAAGGGAGTTCCTACGAGCAGTACTTC. Its protein is CASSEPKGSSYEQYF.

V is TRBV19 and J is TRBJ1-5; a possible D gene is TRBD1 (6 bases). V dropped 6 bases and J dropped 5 bases, with 14 bases sitting between them. The CDR3 length is 14 residues. Germline CDR1 and CDR2: LNHDA and SQIVND (reference sequence). In nucleotides, the CDR3 is TGTGCCAGTAGGATCCCGGGGGGCGATCAGCCCCAGCATTTT. It codes for CASRIPGGDQPQHF.

CDR3 protein: CASSVRDRAGNTIYF. The CDR3 DNA is TGTGCCAGCAGTGTTCGGGACAGGGCTGGAAACACCATATATTTT. The rearrangement uses TRBV6-1 and TRBJ1-3; 9 bases align to TRBD1. The CDR3 runs to 15 residues. CDR1 is MNHNS, CDR2 SASEGT, per germline. V shed 4 bases, J shed 2 bases, and the junction held 3 bases outside the gene matches.

The chain joins TRBV11-2 to TRBJ2-1; 8 bases match TRBD1. V lost 5 bases, J lost 10 bases, and 1 base stayed unmatched. The CDR3 is 11 amino acids. The germline V gene encodes CDR1 SGHAT and CDR2 FQNNGV. The CDR3 is CASSHRGEQFF. DNA for the CDR3: TGTGCCAGCAGCCACAGGGGGGAGCAGTTCTTC.

The chain combines TRBV18 with TRBJ2-1, with 8 bases fitting TRBD1. After removal of 0 bases from V and 8 bases from J, the junction contained 6 bases not matched to a gene. In germline, CDR1 is KGHSH, CDR2 LQKENI. CDR3 size: 15 residues. CDR3 sequence (DNA): TGTGCCAGCTCACCACCCACGGACAGGGCCGATGAGCAGTTCTTC. Protein: CASSPPTDRADEQFF. Using reference TRBV18 and TRBJ2-1 for the parts outside the CDR3, the full variable domain is NAGVMQNPRHLVRRRGQEARLRCSPMKGHSHVYWYRQLPEEGLKFMVYLQKENIIDESGMPKERFSAEFPKEGPSILRIQQVVRGDSAAYFCASSPPTDRADEQFFGPGTRLTVL.

The chain uses TRBV7-9 and TRBJ2-1; 16 positions match TRBD2. J lost 8 bases, V lost 5 bases, and 15 bases had no gene match. Germline values: CDR1 SEHNR, CDR2 FQNEAQ (reference sequence). CDR3 length: 19 residues. CDR3 protein: CASSRIGTSGRAIPYEQFF. As DNA, the CDR3 is TGTGCCAGCAGCCGCATCGGGACTAGCGGGAGGGCCATACCTTATGAGCAGTTCTTC.

V usage is TRBV27 and J usage is TRBJ2-1; tentatively, D is TRBD1 or TRBD2 (5 bases each). V shed 5 bases and J shed 3 bases, with 8 bases lying between them. The CDR3 loop spans 13 amino acids. Germline CDR1 reads MNHEY; CDR2 reads SMNVEV (reference sequence). CDR3 region: CASSRGNYNEQFF. The CDR3 region has the DNA TGTGCCAGCAGTCGGGGCAACTACAATGAGCAGTTCTTC.

The CDR3 coding sequence is TGTGCCAGCAGCTTAAGCGGGAGGGCCTACGAGCAGTACTTC. The encoded protein is CASSLSGRAYEQYF. The chain couples TRBV7-3 to TRBJ2-7; 9 nucleotides match TRBD2. CDR1 is SGHTA and CDR2 is FQGTGA in the germline V gene. Losses at the gene ends were 1 base for V and 2 bases for J; bases not matched to a gene: 0. The CDR3 runs 14 residues.